Listed here is a single T cell receptor (beta chain). 5'RACE template switching added a universal primer site and UMIs to TCR cDNA. TCRdb passed the 5' RACE reads through MiXCR, listing each CDR3 protein once. Of 300,000 to 400,000 distinct CDR3 sequences listed, approximately 12% were seen once; the top ten hold more than 3%. The data originate from a study of T cells after yellow fever vaccination. The CDR3 totals 14 residues. Trimming shortened V by 1 base and J by 0 bases, and 5 bases separated the two germline ends. Germline V gene lookup returns CDR1 KGHSH and CDR2 LQKENI. The sample was CD4+ T cells sorted from PBMCs, taken 15 days after the yellow fever booster vaccination. This TCR derives from a man younger than 30 who received the YFV17D yellow fever vaccine. The rearrangement links TRBV18 to TRBJ2-3; D remains ambiguous. The CDR3, as DNA: TGTGCCAGCTCACCACTCGGGAGCACAGATACGCAGTATTTT. Its translation is CASSPLGSTDTQYF.